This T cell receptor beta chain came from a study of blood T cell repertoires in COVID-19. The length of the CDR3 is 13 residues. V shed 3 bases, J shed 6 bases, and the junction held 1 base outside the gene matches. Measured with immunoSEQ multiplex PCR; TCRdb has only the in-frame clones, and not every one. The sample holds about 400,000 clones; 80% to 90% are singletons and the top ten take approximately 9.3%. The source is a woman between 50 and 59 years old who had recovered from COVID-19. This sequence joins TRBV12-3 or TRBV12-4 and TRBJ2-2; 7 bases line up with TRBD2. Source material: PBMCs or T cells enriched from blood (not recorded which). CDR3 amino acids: CASSFGRPGELFF. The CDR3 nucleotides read TGTGCCAGCAGTTTCGGGAGGCCCGGGGAGCTGTTTTTT.